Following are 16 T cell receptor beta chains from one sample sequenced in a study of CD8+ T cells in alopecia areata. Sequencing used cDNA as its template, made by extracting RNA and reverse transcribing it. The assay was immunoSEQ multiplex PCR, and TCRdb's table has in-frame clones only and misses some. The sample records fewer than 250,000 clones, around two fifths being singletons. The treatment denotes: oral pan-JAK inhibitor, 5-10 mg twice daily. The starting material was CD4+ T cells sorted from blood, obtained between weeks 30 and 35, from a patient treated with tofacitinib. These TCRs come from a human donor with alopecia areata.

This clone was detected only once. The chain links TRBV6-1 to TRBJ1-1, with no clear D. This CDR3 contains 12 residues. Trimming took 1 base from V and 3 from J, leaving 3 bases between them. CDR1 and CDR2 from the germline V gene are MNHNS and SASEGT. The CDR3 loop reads CASSEVYTEAFF. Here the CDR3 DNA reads TGTGCCAGCAGTGAAGTGTACACTGAAGCTTTCTTT.

The CDR3 nucleotides are TGTGCCAGCAGGCCCCCGGAGGGGGTGGGAGATACGCAGTATTTT. Its translation is CASRPPEGVGDTQYF. The chain joins TRBV7-3 to TRBJ2-3; D possibly uses TRBD1 or TRBD2 (6 bases each). This CDR3 has 15 residues. From germline, CDR1 is SGHTA and CDR2 FQGTGA. With 6 bases removed from V and 5 bases from J, the gap between germline ends came to 18 bases.

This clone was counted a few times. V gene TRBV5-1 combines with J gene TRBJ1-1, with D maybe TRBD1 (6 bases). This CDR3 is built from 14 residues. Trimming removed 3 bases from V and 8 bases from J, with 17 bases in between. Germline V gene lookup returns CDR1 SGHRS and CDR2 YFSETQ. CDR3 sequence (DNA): TGCGCCAGCAGCTCCCCCCGGGGGGGGCGGGAAGCTTTCTTT. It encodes CASSSPRGGREAFF.

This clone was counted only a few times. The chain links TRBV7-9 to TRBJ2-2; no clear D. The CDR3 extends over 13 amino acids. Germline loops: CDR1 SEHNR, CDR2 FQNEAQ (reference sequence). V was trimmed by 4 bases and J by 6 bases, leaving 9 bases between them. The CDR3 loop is CASSSDRPGELFF. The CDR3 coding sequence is TGTGCCAGCAGCTCCGATAGGCCCGGGGAGCTGTTTTTT. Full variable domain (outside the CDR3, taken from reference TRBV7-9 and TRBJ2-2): DTGVSQNPRHKITKRGQNVTFRCDPISEHNRLYWYRQTLGQGPEFLTYFQNEAQLEKSRLLSDRFSAERPKGSFSTLEIQRTEQGDSAMYLCASSSDRPGELFFGEGSRLTVL.

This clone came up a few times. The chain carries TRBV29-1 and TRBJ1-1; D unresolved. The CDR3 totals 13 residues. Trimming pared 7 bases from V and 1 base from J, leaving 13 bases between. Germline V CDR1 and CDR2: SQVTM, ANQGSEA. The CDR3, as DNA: TGCAGCGCCGGGTGGACTACGAACACTGAAGCTTTCTTT. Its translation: CSAGWTTNTEAFF.

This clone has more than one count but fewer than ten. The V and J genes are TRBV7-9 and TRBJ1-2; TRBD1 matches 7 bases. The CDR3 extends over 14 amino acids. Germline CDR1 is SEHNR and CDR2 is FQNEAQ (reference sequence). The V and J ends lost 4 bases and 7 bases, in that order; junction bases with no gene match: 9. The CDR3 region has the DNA TGTGCCAGCAGCTCTGCCGGAGGGGGCGCTGGCTACACCTTC. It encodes CASSSAGGGAGYTF.

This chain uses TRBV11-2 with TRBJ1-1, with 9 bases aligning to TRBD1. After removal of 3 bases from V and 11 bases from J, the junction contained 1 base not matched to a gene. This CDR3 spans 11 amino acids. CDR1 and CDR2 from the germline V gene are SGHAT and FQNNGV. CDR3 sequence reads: CASSFGTGAFF. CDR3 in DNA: TGTGCCAGCAGCTTTGGGACAGGGGCTTTCTTT.

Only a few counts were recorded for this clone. The CDR3 here is CASSPAGHGSTDTQYF. The CDR3 DNA sequence: TGTGCCAGCTCACCAGCCGGCCACGGGAGCACAGATACGCAGTATTTT. The chain recombines TRBV18 with TRBJ2-3; no firm D call. Germline assignment: CDR1 KGHSH and CDR2 LQKENI. Trimming took off 2 bases at V and 0 bases at J, with 12 bases between the two ends. CDR3 length: 16 amino acids.

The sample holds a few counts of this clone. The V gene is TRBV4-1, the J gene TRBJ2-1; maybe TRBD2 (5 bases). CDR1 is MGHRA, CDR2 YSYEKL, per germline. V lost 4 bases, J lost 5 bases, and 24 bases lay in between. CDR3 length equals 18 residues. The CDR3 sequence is CASSLVPPGSGLNNEQFF. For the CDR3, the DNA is TGCGCCAGCAGCCTCGTCCCCCCCGGCAGCGGCCTCAACAATGAGCAGTTCTTC.

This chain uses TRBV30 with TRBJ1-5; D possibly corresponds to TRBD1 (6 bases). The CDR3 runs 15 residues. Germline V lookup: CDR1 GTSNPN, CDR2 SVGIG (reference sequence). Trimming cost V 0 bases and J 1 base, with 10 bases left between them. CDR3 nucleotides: TGTGCCTGGAGTGTACGGGGGCAGAGCAATCAGCCCCAGCATTTT. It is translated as CAWSVRGQSNQPQHF. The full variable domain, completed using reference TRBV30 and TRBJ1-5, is SQTIHQWPATLVQPVGSPLSLECTVEGTSNPNLYWYRQAAGRGLQLLFYSVGIGQISSEVPQNLSASRPQDRQFILSSKKLLLSDSGFYLCAWSVRGQSNQPQHFGDGTRLSIL.

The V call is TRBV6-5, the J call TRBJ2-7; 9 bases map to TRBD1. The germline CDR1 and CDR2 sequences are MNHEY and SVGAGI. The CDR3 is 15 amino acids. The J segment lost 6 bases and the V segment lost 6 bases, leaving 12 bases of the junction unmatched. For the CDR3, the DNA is TGTGCCAGCAGCCAGCCCGGGACAGGGCTAGTCGAGCAGTACTTC. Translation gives CASSQPGTGLVEQYF.

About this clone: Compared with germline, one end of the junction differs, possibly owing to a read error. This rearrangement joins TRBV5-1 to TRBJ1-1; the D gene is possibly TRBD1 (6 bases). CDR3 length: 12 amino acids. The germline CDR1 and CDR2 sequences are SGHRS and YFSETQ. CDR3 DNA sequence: TGCGCCAGCAAAACCCAGGGGACGGAAGCTTTATTT. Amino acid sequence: CASKTQGTEALF.

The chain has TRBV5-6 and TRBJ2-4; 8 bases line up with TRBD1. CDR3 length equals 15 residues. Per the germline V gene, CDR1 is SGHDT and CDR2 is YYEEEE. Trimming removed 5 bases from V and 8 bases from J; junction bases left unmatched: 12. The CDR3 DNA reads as TGTGCCAGCAGAGCCGCAGGGGGCCCCGTGGACATTCAGTACTTC. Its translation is CASRAAGGPVDIQYF.

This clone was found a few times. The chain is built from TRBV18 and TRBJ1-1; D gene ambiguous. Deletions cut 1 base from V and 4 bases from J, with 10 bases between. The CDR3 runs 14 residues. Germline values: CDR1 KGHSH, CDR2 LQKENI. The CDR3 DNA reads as TGTGCCAGCTCACCACGGGGTGGGAGCACTGAAGCTTTCTTT. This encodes CASSPRGGSTEAFF.

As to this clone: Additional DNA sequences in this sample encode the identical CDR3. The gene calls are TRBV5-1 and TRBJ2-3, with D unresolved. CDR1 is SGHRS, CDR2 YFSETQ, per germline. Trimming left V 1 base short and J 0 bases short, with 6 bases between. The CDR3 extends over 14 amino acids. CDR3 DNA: TGCGCCAGCAGCTTGCCTGGGAGCACAGATACGCAGTATTTT. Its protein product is CASSLPGSTDTQYF.

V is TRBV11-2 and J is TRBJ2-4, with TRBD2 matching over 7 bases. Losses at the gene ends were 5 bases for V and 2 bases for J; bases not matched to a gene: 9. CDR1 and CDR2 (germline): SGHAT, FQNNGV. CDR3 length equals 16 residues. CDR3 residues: CASSPRGRGTKNIQYF. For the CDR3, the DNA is TGTGCCAGCAGCCCCCGAGGGAGGGGAACCAAAAACATTCAGTACTTC.